The source of this TCR beta chain is a study of cytomegalovirus exposure and HLA in healthy donors. Whole-study context: Among the 398 genotyped donors, more than 70% were placed in the Caucasian-associated ancestry cluster.

Trimming took 4 bases from V and 0 from J; bases not matched to a gene: 12. The germline gives CDR1 SGHRS, CDR2 YFSETQ. The CDR3 runs to 18 residues. The PCR contained 60 Vbeta and 13 Jbeta primers. Sequenced by immunoSEQ multiplex PCR; TCRdb stores in-frame clones only, minus some. The sample carries around 140,000 clones, under 90% recorded once. The rearrangement uses TRBV5-1 and TRBJ2-3, with 9 positions matching TRBD2. This clonotype originated in a man aged 35 to 55 in good health and CMV-seronegative. The sequenced material came from PBMCs. CDR3 DNA: TGCGCCAGCAGCCCGAGGGGTAGCGGGGGAGATAGCACAGATACGCAGTATTTT. Its protein is CASSPRGSGGDSTDTQYF. The complete variable domain, with remaining parts taken from reference TRBV5-1 and TRBJ2-3, reads KAGVTQTPRYLIKTRGQQVTLSCSPISGHRSVSWYQQTPGQGLQFLFEYFSETQRNKGNFPGRFSGRQFSNSRSEMNVSTLELGDSALYLCASSPRGSGGDSTDTQYFGPGTRLTVL.